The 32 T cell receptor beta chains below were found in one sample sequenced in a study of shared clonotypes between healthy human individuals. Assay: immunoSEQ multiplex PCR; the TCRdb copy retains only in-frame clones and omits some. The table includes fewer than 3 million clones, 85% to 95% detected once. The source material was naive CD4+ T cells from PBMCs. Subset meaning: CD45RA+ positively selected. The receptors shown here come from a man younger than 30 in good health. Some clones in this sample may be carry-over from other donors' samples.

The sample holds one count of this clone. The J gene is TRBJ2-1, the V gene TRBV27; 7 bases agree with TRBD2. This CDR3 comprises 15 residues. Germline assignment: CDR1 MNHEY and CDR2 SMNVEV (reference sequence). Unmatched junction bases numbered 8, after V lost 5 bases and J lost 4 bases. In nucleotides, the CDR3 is TGTGCCAGCAGTGTGAGCGGGACGATGTACAATGAGCAGTTCTTC. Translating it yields CASSVSGTMYNEQFF.

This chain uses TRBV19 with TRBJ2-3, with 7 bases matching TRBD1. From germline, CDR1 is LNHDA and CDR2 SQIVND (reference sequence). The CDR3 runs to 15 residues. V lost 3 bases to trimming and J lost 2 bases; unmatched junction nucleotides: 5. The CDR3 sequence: CASSIKGTATDTQYF. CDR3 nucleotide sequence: TGTGCCAGTAGTATTAAGGGGACAGCCACAGATACGCAGTATTTT.

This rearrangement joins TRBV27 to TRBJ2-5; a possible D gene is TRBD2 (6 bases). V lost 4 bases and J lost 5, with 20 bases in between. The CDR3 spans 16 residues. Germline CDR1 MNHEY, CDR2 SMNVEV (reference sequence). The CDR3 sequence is CASSSQPIPGEETQYF. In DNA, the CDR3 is TGTGCCAGCAGTTCCCAGCCCATTCCGGGGGAGGAGACCCAGTACTTC.

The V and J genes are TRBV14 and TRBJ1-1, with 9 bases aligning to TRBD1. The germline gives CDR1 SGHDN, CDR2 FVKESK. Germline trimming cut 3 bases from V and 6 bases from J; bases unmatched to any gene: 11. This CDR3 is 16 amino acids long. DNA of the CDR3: TGTGCCAGCAGCCACGCCGGGACAGGGTTATTGGCTGAAGCTTTCTTT. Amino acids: CASSHAGTGLLAEAFF.

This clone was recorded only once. This CDR3 is CASRNLAGLRNTGELFF. CDR3 nucleotides: TGTGCCAGTAGGAACCTAGCGGGATTGAGGAACACCGGGGAGCTGTTTTTT. This sequence joins TRBV19 and TRBJ2-2; 9 bases fit TRBD2. The junction had 9 bases not matched to a gene; V was cut back by 6 bases and J by 1 base. Germline V gene data show CDR1 as LNHDA and CDR2 as SQIVND (reference sequence). CDR3 length equals 17 residues.

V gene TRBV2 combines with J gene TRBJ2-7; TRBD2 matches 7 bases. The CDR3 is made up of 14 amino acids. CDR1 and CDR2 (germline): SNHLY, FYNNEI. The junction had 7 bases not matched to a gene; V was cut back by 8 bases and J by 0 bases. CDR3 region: CASQSGGGSYEQYF. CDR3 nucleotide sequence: TGTGCCAGCCAAAGTGGGGGGGGCTCCTACGAGCAGTACTTC.

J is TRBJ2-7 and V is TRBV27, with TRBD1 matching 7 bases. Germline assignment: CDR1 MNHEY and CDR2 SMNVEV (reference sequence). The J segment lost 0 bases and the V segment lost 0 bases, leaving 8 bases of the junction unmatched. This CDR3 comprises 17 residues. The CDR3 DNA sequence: TGTGCCAGCAGTTTATCCTCGAGGCCAGGGGGCTCCTACGAGCAGTACTTC. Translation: CASSLSSRPGGSYEQYF.

The CDR3 spells CASRDRPPLGELFF. The DNA for the CDR3 is TGTGCCAGCAGGGACCGACCACCCTTGGGGGAGCTGTTTTTT. This chain connects TRBV14 to TRBJ2-2, with unresolved D. The V gene lost 6 bases and the J gene lost 8 bases, with 16 bases spanning the gap. Per the germline V gene, CDR1 is SGHDN and CDR2 is FVKESK. The CDR3 runs 14 residues.

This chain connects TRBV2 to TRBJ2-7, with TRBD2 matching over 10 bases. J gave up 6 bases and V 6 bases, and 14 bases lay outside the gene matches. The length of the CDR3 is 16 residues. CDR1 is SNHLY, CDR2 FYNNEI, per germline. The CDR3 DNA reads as TGTGCCAGCAGCAGGGAACGGACTAGCGGCATGGGCGAGCAGTACTTC. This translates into CASSRERTSGMGEQYF.

CDR3 region: CASSQRPGNTIYF. DNA of the CDR3: TGTGCCAGCAGCCAAAGGCCTGGAAACACCATATATTTT. This chain joins TRBV28 and TRBJ1-3, with D uncertain. The CDR3 is 13 residues long. Trimming left V 6 bases short and J 2 bases short, with 8 bases between. CDR1 is MDHEN and CDR2 is SYDVKM in the germline V gene.

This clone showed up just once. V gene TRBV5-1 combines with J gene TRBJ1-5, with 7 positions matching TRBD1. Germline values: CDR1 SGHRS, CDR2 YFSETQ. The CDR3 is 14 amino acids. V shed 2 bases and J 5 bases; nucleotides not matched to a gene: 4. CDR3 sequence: CASSLQGLHQPQHF. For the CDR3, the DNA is TGCGCCAGCAGCTTACAGGGGCTTCATCAGCCCCAGCATTTT.

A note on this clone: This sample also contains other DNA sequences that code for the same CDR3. For the CDR3, the DNA is TGTGCCAGCAGCTGGACAGGGAGGACTGAAGCTTTCTTT. The encoded protein is CASSWTGRTEAFF. The V gene is TRBV7-9, the J gene TRBJ1-1, with 8 positions matching TRBD1. The germline V gene encodes CDR1 SEHNR and CDR2 FQNEAQ (reference sequence). V was pared by 4 bases and J by 5 bases, with 3 bases of the junction left unmatched. The CDR3 is made up of 13 amino acids.

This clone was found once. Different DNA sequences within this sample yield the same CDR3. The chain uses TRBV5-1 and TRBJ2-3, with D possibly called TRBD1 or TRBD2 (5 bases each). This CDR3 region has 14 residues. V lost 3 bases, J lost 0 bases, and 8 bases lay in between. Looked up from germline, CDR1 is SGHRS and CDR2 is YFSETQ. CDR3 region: CASSSGTSTDTQYF. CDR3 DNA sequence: TGCGCCAGCAGCTCGGGGACCAGCACAGATACGCAGTATTTT.

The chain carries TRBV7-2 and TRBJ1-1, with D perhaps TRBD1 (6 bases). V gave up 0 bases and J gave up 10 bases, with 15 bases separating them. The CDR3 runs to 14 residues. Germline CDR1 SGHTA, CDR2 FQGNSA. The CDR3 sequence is CASSLAPNREGAFF. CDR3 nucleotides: TGTGCCAGCAGCTTAGCACCAAACAGGGAGGGAGCTTTCTTT.

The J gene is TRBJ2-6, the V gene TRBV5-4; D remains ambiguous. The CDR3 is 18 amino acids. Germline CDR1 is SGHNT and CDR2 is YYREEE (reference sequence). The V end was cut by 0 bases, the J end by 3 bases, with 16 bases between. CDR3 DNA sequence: TGTGCCAGCAGCTTGGTGTCAGGCCGTCTTGTTGGGGCCAACGTCCTGACTTTC. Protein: CASSLVSGRLVGANVLTF.

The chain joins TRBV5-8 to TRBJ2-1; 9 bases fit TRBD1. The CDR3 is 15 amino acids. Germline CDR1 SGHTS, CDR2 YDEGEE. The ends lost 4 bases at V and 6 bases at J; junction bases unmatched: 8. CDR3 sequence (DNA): TGTGCCAGCAGCACTGGGACAGGGAAAGGCAATGAGCAGTTCTTC. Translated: CASSTGTGKGNEQFF.

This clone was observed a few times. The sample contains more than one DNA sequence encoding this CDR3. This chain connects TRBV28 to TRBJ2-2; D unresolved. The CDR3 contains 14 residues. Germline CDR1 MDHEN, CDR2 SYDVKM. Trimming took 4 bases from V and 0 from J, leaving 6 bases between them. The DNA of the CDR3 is TGTGCCAGCAGTTCCCCAGCGAACACCGGGGAGCTGTTTTTT. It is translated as CASSSPANTGELFF.

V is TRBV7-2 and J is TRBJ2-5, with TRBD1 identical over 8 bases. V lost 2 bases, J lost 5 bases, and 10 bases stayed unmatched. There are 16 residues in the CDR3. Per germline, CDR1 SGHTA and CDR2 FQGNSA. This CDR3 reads CASSLYRAGGGETQYF. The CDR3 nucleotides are TGTGCCAGCAGCTTATACAGGGCAGGGGGCGGCGAGACCCAGTACTTC.

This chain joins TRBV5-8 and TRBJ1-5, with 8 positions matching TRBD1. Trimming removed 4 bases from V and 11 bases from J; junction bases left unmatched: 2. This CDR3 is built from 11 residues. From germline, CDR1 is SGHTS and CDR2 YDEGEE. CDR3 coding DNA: TGTGCCAGCAGCCAGACAGGGGCCCAGCATTTT. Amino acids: CASSQTGAQHF.

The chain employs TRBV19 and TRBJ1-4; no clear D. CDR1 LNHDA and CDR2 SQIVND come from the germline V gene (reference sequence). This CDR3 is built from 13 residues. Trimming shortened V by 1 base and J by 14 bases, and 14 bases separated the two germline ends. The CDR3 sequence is CASSIVGGTGLFF. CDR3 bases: TGTGCCAGTAGTATAGTTGGCGGCACGGGGCTGTTTTTT.

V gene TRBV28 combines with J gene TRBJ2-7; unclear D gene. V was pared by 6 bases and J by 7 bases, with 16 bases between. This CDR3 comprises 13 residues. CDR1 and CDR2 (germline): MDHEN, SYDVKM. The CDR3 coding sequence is TGTGCCAGCAGCCCCCCTATTGGACGGGAGCAGTACTTC. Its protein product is CASSPPIGREQYF. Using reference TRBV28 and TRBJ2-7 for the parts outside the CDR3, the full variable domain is DVKVTQSSRYLVKRTGEKVFLECVQDMDHENMFWYRQDPGLGLRLIYFSYDVKMKEKGDIPEGYSVSREKKERFSLILESASTNQTSMYLCASSPPIGREQYFGPGTRLTVT.

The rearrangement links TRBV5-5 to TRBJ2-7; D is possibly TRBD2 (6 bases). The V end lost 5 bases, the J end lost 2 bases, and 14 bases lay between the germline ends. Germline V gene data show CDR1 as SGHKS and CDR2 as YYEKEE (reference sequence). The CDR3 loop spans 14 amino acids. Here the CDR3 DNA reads TGTGCCAGCAGGGAGCTGGAGGGAACCTACGAGCAGTACTTC. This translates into CASRELEGTYEQYF.

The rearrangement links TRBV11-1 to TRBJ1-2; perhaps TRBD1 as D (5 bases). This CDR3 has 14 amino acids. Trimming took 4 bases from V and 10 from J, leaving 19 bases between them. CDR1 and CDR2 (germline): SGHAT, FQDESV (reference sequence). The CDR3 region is CASSSQGEGRPYTF. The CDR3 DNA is TGTGCCAGCAGCTCTCAAGGGGAGGGGCGTCCCTACACCTTC.

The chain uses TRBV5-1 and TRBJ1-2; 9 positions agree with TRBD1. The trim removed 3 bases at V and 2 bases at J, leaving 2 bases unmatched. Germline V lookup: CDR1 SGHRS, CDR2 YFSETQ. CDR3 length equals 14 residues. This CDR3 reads CASSYGQGNYGYTF. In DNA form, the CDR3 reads TGCGCCAGCAGCTACGGACAGGGGAACTATGGCTACACCTTC. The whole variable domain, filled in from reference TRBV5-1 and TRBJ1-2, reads KAGVTQTPRYLIKTRGQQVTLSCSPISGHRSVSWYQQTPGQGLQFLFEYFSETQRNKGNFPGRFSGRQFSNSRSEMNVSTLELGDSALYLCASSYGQGNYGYTFGSGTRLTVV.

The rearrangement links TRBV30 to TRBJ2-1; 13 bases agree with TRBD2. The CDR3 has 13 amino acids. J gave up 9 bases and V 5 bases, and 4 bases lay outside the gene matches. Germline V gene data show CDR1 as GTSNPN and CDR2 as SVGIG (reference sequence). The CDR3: CAWSRLAGGEQFF. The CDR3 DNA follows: TGTGCCTGGTCCCGACTAGCGGGAGGTGAGCAGTTCTTC.

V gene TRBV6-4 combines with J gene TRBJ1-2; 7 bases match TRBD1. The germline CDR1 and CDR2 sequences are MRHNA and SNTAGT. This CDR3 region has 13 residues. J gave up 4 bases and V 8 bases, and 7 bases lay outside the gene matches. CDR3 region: CASLSSGGYGYTF. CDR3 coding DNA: TGTGCCAGCCTCAGCTCAGGGGGCTATGGCTACACCTTC.

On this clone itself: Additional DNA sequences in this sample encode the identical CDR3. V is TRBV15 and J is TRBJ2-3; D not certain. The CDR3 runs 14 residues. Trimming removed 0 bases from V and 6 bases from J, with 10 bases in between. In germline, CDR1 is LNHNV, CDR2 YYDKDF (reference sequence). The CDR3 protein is CATSRDPGSDTQYF. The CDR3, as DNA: TGTGCCACCAGCAGAGATCCGGGTTCCGATACGCAGTATTTT.

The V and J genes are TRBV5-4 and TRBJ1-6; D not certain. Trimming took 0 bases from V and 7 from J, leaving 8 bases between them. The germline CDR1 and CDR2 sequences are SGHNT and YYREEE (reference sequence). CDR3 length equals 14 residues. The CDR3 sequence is CASSLVAGNSPLHF. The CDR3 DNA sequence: TGTGCCAGCAGCTTGGTGGCAGGCAATTCACCCCTCCACTTT.

The CDR3, as DNA: TGTGCCAGCAGCGTCGACTTGGGGGGGGAGACCCAGTACTTC. The encoded protein is CASSVDLGGETQYF. The rearrangement uses TRBV9 and TRBJ2-5, with 7 bases identical to TRBD2. The CDR3 has 14 residues. The germline V gene encodes CDR1 SGDLS and CDR2 YYNGEE. V lost 2 bases to trimming and J lost 5 bases; unmatched junction nucleotides: 6.

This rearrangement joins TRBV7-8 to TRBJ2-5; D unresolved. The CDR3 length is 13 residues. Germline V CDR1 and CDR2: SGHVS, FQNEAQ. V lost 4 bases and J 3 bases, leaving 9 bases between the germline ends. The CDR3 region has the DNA TGTGCCAGCAGCTCCCGTGTGGAAGAGACCCAGTACTTC. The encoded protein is CASSSRVEETQYF.

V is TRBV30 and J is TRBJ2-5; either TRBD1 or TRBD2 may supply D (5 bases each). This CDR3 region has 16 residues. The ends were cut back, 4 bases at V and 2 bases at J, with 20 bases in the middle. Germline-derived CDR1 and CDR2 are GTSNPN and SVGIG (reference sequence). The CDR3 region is CAWNLRAGTQQETQYF. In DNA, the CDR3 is TGTGCCTGGAATCTGCGAGCAGGGACCCAGCAAGAGACCCAGTACTTC.

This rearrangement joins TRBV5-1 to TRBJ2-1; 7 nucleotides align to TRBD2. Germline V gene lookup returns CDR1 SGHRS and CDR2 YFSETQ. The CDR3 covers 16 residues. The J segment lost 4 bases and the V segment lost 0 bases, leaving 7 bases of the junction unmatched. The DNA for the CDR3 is TGCGCCAGCAGCTTGGCCCGCGGGAGAGGGTACAATGAGCAGTTCTTC. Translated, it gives CASSLARGRGYNEQFF.